Each of the 28 T cell receptor beta chains below was sequenced from the same sample in a study of T-cell reconstitution after alpha-beta-depleted transplantation in children. Preparing the TCRbeta library involved the use of unique molecular identifiers. Using its own MiXCR run on the PCR reads, TCRdb lists one record per CDR3 protein. The table has about 110,000 distinct CDR3 sequences, around 6.4% seen once. The sequences come from PBMCs, mostly from graft donor cells, collected 360 days after TCRalphabeta/CD19-depleted stem cell transplant. The receptors stem from a male patient under 10 years old who had a stem cell transplant for acute lymphoblastic leukemia, so the T cells may come from the graft donor.

This clonotype was counted between two and nine times. The J gene is TRBJ1-1, the V gene TRBV28, with D uncertain. V lost 1 base and J 0 bases, leaving 24 bases between the germline ends. Germline V lookup: CDR1 MDHEN, CDR2 SYDVKM. The CDR3 spans 20 residues. The CDR3 nucleotides read TGTGCCAGCAGTTTATTAGGCCGTTTAGTACTGCCCGGGGTGAACACTGAAGCTTTCTTT. Its protein is CASSLLGRLVLPGVNTEAFF. The full variable domain, rest sourced from reference TRBV28 and TRBJ1-1, is DVKVTQSSRYLVKRTGEKVFLECVQDMDHENMFWYRQDPGLGLRLIYFSYDVKMKEKGDIPEGYSVSREKKERFSLILESASTNQTSMYLCASSLLGRLVLPGVNTEAFFGQGTRLTVV.

This clonotype was observed at least ten times. This rearrangement joins TRBV18 to TRBJ2-5, with D perhaps assigned TRBD1 or TRBD2 (5 bases each). There are 14 residues in the CDR3. V lost 6 bases and J lost 1, with 12 bases in between. CDR1 is KGHSH, CDR2 LQKENI, per germline. The CDR3 DNA reads TGTGCCAGCTCCCCCGGGACCCTCCAAGAGACCCAGTACTTC. This gives the protein CASSPGTLQETQYF. Full variable domain (remainder filled in from reference TRBV18 and TRBJ2-5): NAGVMQNPRHLVRRRGQEARLRCSPMKGHSHVYWYRQLPEEGLKFMVYLQKENIIDESGMPKERFSAEFPKEGPSILRIQQVVRGDSAAYFCASSPGTLQETQYFGPGTRLLVL.

The gene calls are TRBV4-3 and TRBJ2-1, with D perhaps matching TRBD1 (6 bases). From germline, CDR1 is LGHNA and CDR2 YSLEER. V gave up 0 bases and J gave up 1 base, with 16 bases separating them. The CDR3 runs to 18 residues. Here the CDR3 DNA reads TGCGCCAGCAGCCAAGATTGGGCAGGGGTCTCTTCCTACAATGAGCAGTTCTTC. It specifies CASSQDWAGVSSYNEQFF.

The V and J genes are TRBV27 and TRBJ1-4, with D hard to call. CDR1 is MNHEY, CDR2 SMNVEV, per germline (reference sequence). CDR3 length equals 13 residues. The V and J ends lost 6 bases and 11 bases respectively, with 16 bases between them. This chain's CDR3 is CASRGGSVGKLFF. The DNA of the CDR3 is TGTGCCAGCAGAGGCGGGTCCGTGGGGAAACTGTTTTTT.

Within the sample, this clonotype is medium-sized. The chain is built from TRBV4-1 and TRBJ2-6; D gene unclear. From germline, CDR1 is MGHRA and CDR2 YSYEKL. The CDR3 totals 17 residues. The V and J ends lost 2 bases and 2 bases respectively, with 13 bases between them. The CDR3 nucleotides are TGCGCCAGCAGCCAAATACACATTTCCACTGGGGCCAACGTCCTGACTTTC. It codes for CASSQIHISTGANVLTF.

This clonotype was counted at least ten times. The chain links TRBV6-5 to TRBJ2-2; 7 bases map to TRBD1. J lost 1 base, V lost 6 bases, and 2 bases had no gene match. The germline V gene has CDR1 MNHEY and CDR2 SVGAGI. The CDR3 totals 14 residues. CDR3 sequence (DNA): TGTGCCAGCAGCCGGGACAGGAACACCGGGGAGCTGTTTTTT. This translates into CASSRDRNTGELFF.

Many counts were recorded for this clonotype. The V and J genes are TRBV9 and TRBJ2-5, with D perhaps assigned TRBD1 or TRBD2 (5 bases each). V was shortened by 0 bases and J by 1 base, with 10 bases between the two germline ends. Germline values: CDR1 SGDLS, CDR2 YYNGEE. This CDR3 spans 15 amino acids. In nucleotides, the CDR3 is TGTGCCAGCAGCGTAGCAGGGAGAAGCCAAGAGACCCAGTACTTC. It encodes CASSVAGRSQETQYF.

The chain combines TRBV5-6 with TRBJ2-7; D is unresolved. Between the trimmed V and J ends, which lost 0 bases and 9 bases, there was a span of 13 bases. Per germline, CDR1 SGHDT and CDR2 YYEEEE. CDR3 length: 13 amino acids. The CDR3 DNA is TGTGCCAGCAGCTTGGGCGGTCGCCCGGGGCAGTACTTC. Protein: CASSLGGRPGQYF.

The J gene is TRBJ2-3, the V gene TRBV27, with TRBD2 matching 9 bases. V trimming: 4 bases; J trimming: 4 bases; junction bases outside the gene matches: 6. CDR3 length: 15 residues. Germline V gives CDR1 MNHEY, CDR2 SMNVEV (reference sequence). In DNA form, the CDR3 reads TGTGCCAGCAGTTCCCTCCTAGCGGGGTCAGATACGCAGTATTTT. It specifies CASSSLLAGSDTQYF.

This clonotype was detected only a few times. The rearrangement uses TRBV27 and TRBJ1-2, with D perhaps matching TRBD1 (6 bases). CDR3 length: 14 amino acids. Trimming stripped 5 bases from V and 2 bases from J, with 12 bases between. The germline gives CDR1 MNHEY, CDR2 SMNVEV (reference sequence). CDR3 nucleotides: TGTGCCAGCAGTCCCCGGGACAAGAACTATGGCTACACCTTC. Its protein product is CASSPRDKNYGYTF.

Ten or more counts support this clonotype. The chain couples TRBV5-1 to TRBJ2-5, with a weak D call TRBD2 (5 bases). The CDR3 extends over 14 amino acids. Germline V CDR1 and CDR2: SGHRS, YFSETQ. Trimming stripped 1 base from V and 5 bases from J, with 12 bases between. CDR3 DNA: TGCGCCAGCAGCTTGTGGGGAGAGGATGAGACCCAGTACTTC. It codes for CASSLWGEDETQYF.

As concerns this clonotype: With a much larger clone just one base away, this may be a read error. The gene calls are TRBV27 and TRBJ2-7; 7 nucleotides agree with TRBD2. Germline lookup yields CDR1 MNHEY and CDR2 SMNVEV (reference sequence). The ends lost 4 bases at V and 4 bases at J; junction bases unmatched: 7. CDR3 size: 14 residues. The CDR3 DNA is TGTGCCAGCAGTTCGGGGACTACTCGTTACGAGCAGTACTTC. It specifies CASSSGTTRYEQYF.

This chain joins TRBV12-5 and TRBJ2-7; no definite D call. V shed 6 bases and J shed 3 bases, with 12 bases lying between them. The CDR3 extends over 13 amino acids. Germline V gene data show CDR1 as LGHNT and CDR2 as FRNRAP. This CDR3 is CASGLGQGYEQYF. The CDR3 DNA reads as TGTGCTAGTGGCCTCGGCCAAGGCTACGAGCAGTACTTC. The full variable domain, rest sourced from reference TRBV12-5 and TRBJ2-7, is DARVTQTPRHKVTEMGQEVTMRCQPILGHNTVFWYRQTMMQGLELLAYFRNRAPLDDSGMPKDRFSAEMPDATLATLKIQPSEPRDSAVYFCASGLGQGYEQYFGPGTRLTVT.

This clonotype was counted many times. This chain links TRBV25-1 with TRBJ2-7; D ambiguous. The V and J ends lost 5 bases and 3 bases respectively, with 20 bases between them. The CDR3 sequence is 16 residues long. Looked up from germline, CDR1 is MGHDK and CDR2 is SYGVNS. The CDR3 DNA follows: TGTGCCAGCAGTCCCCCCCAAGGTGGAGATTACTACGAGCAGTACTTC. Protein: CASSPPQGGDYYEQYF.

The chain uses TRBV19 and TRBJ2-1; 13 bases are shared with TRBD2. J was trimmed by 6 bases and V by 8 bases; bases with no gene match: 10. The CDR3 has 16 amino acids. Germline CDR1 reads LNHDA; CDR2 reads SQIVND (reference sequence). Here the CDR3 reads CASRTSGSNSINEQFF. CDR3 nucleotides: TGTGCCAGTCGGACTAGCGGGAGTAATTCGATCAATGAGCAGTTCTTC.

The chain joins TRBV9 to TRBJ1-2; D is unresolved. The CDR3 is 12 amino acids. V lost 3 bases to trimming and J lost 12 bases, with 15 bases between them. The germline V gene has CDR1 SGDLS and CDR2 YYNGEE. The CDR3, as DNA: TGTGCCAGCAGCGCCTTCAGGACTCGGAACACCTTC. Translated: CASSAFRTRNTF.

Ten or more counts support this clonotype. The gene calls are TRBV7-2 and TRBJ2-1; no reliable D call. The ends were cut back, 3 bases at V and 6 bases at J, with 9 bases in the middle. The CDR3 is 13 residues long. Germline lookup yields CDR1 SGHTA and CDR2 FQGNSA. CDR3 in amino acids: CASSLGLVNEQFF. In DNA, the CDR3 is TGTGCCAGCAGCTTGGGCCTAGTCAATGAGCAGTTCTTC.

In this sample, this clonotype turned up a few times. This chain connects TRBV20-1 to TRBJ2-3; 9 positions match TRBD2. With 1 base clipped from V and 3 bases from J, the junction kept 8 bases outside the gene matches. The CDR3 totals 16 residues. Looked up from germline, CDR1 is DFQATT and CDR2 is SNEGSKA (reference sequence). CDR3 residues: CSARVSASGRTDTQYF. The CDR3 coding sequence is TGCAGTGCTAGAGTATCCGCCAGCGGGAGGACAGATACGCAGTATTTT.

Details on this clonotype: The junction shows a germline mismatch at one end, possibly a read error. V gene TRBV20-1 combines with J gene TRBJ2-5, with 9 bases lining up with TRBD1. This CDR3 has 15 residues. Looked up from germline, CDR1 is DFQATT and CDR2 is SNEGSKA (reference sequence). Here the CDR3 DNA reads TGCTGTGCTAGAGCCGGGACAGGGACGCAAGAGACCCAGTACTTC. It encodes CCARAGTGTQETQYF.

This clonotype showed up many times. This rearrangement joins TRBV5-1 to TRBJ1-1, with unresolved D. CDR1 and CDR2 from the germline V gene are SGHRS and YFSETQ. The CDR3 consists of 13 residues. The V and J ends lost 0 bases and 5 bases respectively, with 8 bases between them. In nucleotides, the CDR3 is TGCGCCAGCAGCTTGGACAGCCCAACTGAAGCTTTCTTT. This encodes CASSLDSPTEAFF.

This clonotype was found many times. The rearrangement uses TRBV11-2 and TRBJ2-1, with TRBD2 matching 11 bases. Germline V gene lookup returns CDR1 SGHAT and CDR2 FQNNGV. CDR3 length: 16 amino acids. With V trimmed by 4 bases and J by 8 bases, 10 bases remained unmatched. The CDR3 DNA reads as TGTGCCAGCAGCTCTTATCGTAGCGGGGGGGGGTATGAGCAGTTCTTC. Protein product: CASSSYRSGGGYEQFF.

This clonotype was detected ten times or more. The chain is built from TRBV12-3 or TRBV12-4 and TRBJ2-7, with D possibly TRBD1 on 5 matching bases. Trimming removed 5 bases at V and 3 bases at J, with 11 bases between. This CDR3 spans 13 amino acids. CDR3 bases: TGTGCCAGCAGTCCCTTGGACAACTACGAGCAGTACTTC. Translating gives CASSPLDNYEQYF.

In its sample, this clonotype was seen many times. The rearrangement joins TRBV6-1 to TRBJ2-2; D gene uncertain. Looked up from germline, CDR1 is MNHNS and CDR2 is SASEGT. V lost 4 bases to trimming and J lost 2 bases, with 8 bases between them. This CDR3 has 14 amino acids. The CDR3 sequence is CASSATINTGELFF. Written as DNA, the CDR3 is TGTGCCAGCAGTGCCACTATTAACACCGGGGAGCTGTTTTTT.

The sample holds many counts of this clonotype. The V call is TRBV2, the J call TRBJ2-1, with TRBD2 matching over 7 bases. With V trimmed by 11 bases and J by 1 base, 8 bases remained unmatched. CDR1 SNHLY and CDR2 FYNNEI come from the germline V gene. CDR3 size: 14 residues. CDR3 DNA sequence: TGTGCCCCCAGGGCGGGAGTGTCCTACAATGAGCAGTTCTTC. This sequence encodes CAPRAGVSYNEQFF.

This clonotype has a count of ten or more. The chain uses TRBV29-1 and TRBJ2-2; 9 positions agree with TRBD1. The junction had 4 bases not matched to a gene; V was cut back by 3 bases and J by 5 bases. Germline assignment: CDR1 SQVTM and CDR2 ANQGSEA. There are 14 residues in the CDR3. CDR3 region: CSVDLGTGTGELFF. The CDR3 DNA reads TGCAGCGTTGATTTGGGGACAGGGACCGGGGAGCTGTTTTTT.

Note on this clonotype: Since no conserved phenylalanine or tryptophan closes the CDR3, a read error is the likely cause. V usage is TRBV10-3 and J usage is TRBJ2-7; D unresolved. V dropped 0 bases and J dropped 6 bases, with 3 bases sitting between them. Germline CDR1 and CDR2: ENHRY and SYGVKD. CDR3 length equals 11 residues. CDR3 amino acids: CAISESGEQYL. The CDR3 DNA is TGTGCCATCAGTGAGTCCGGCGAGCAGTACTTA.

This clonotype was seen many times. The chain combines TRBV24-1 with TRBJ2-2; 10 positions match TRBD1. V trimming: 6 bases; J trimming: 4 bases; junction bases outside the gene matches: 7. The CDR3 length is 16 residues. CDR1 is KGHDR, CDR2 SFDVKD, per germline. The CDR3 loop is CATSRSGTGVTGELFF. The CDR3 region has the DNA TGTGCCACCAGTCGATCCGGGACAGGGGTCACCGGGGAGCTGTTTTTT.

This clonotype was counted many times. The V call is TRBV11-2, the J call TRBJ2-3; 7 bases are shared with TRBD1. This CDR3 comprises 14 residues. Trimming removed 6 bases from V and 2 bases from J; junction bases left unmatched: 5. In germline, CDR1 is SGHAT, CDR2 FQNNGV. The CDR3 DNA is TGTGCCAGCAGGGAAGGGACAGACACAGATACGCAGTATTTT. Protein product: CASREGTDTDTQYF.